These 19 T cell receptor beta chains originate from one sample sequenced in a study of blood T cell repertoires in COVID-19. Assay used: immunoSEQ multiplex PCR; TCRdb lists only in-frame clones, some missing. The sample shows about 76,000 clones, roughly 90% of them seen only once. Sequencing used peripheral blood. The receptor source for this set is a human donor in a cohort sampled during active COVID-19.

The genes are TRBV6-1 and TRBJ2-7; TRBD1 aligns across 7 bases. CDR1 is MNHNS, CDR2 SASEGT, per germline. After removal of 0 bases from V and 2 bases from J, the junction contained 4 bases not matched to a gene. The CDR3 is 15 residues long. For the CDR3, the DNA is TGTGCCAGCAGTGAAGCTAAGACAGGGACCTACGAGCAGTACTTC. Translated, it gives CASSEAKTGTYEQYF.

This clone showed up just a few times. The genes are TRBV19 and TRBJ2-3; D is undetermined. The CDR3 sequence is 13 residues long. Germline V lookup: CDR1 LNHDA, CDR2 SQIVND (reference sequence). V lost 5 bases and J lost 6, with 12 bases in between. In DNA, the CDR3 is TGTGCCAGTAGTGTCAGTCCGGGTGATACGCAGTATTTT. Translated, it gives CASSVSPGDTQYF.

This chain connects TRBV3-1 (or the pseudogene TRBV3-2) to TRBJ2-3, with TRBD2 identical over 7 bases. Germline loops: CDR1 LGHDT, CDR2 YNNKEL (reference sequence). CDR3 length: 15 residues. V gave up 1 base and J gave up 2 bases; unmatched junction bases: 3. CDR3 in DNA: TGTGCCAGCAGCCAAGGCCTAGCGGCCACAGATACGCAGTATTTT. Amino acid sequence: CASSQGLAATDTQYF.

The chain combines TRBV30 with TRBJ2-7, with D possibly being TRBD1 (7 bases). CDR1 GTSNPN and CDR2 SVGIG come from the germline V gene (reference sequence). This CDR3 contains 14 residues. The V end was cut by 1 base, the J end by 6 bases, with 16 bases between. The DNA for the CDR3 is TGTGCCTGGAGTGGACAGGGCCCGGGGGCCGAGCAGTACTTC. It translates to CAWSGQGPGAEQYF.

The rearrangement links TRBV28 to TRBJ1-2, with D possibly matching TRBD1 (5 bases). The V end lost 6 bases, the J end lost 2 bases, and 13 bases lay between the germline ends. The CDR3 loop spans 14 amino acids. CDR1 is MDHEN, CDR2 SYDVKM, per germline. CDR3 DNA: TGTGCCAGCAGCCAAGGGGCAGGGAACTATGGCTACACCTTC. Protein: CASSQGAGNYGYTF.

V gene TRBV7-2 combines with J gene TRBJ2-3, with 13 bases aligning to TRBD2. CDR1 and CDR2 (germline): SGHTA, FQGNSA. Trimming at V came to 1 base and at J to 2 bases, leaving 3 bases not matched to a gene. This CDR3 spans 17 amino acids. The CDR3 sequence is CASSLGLAGGITDTQYF. CDR3 coding DNA: TGTGCCAGCAGCTTAGGACTAGCGGGAGGCATCACAGATACGCAGTATTTT.

The chain employs TRBV24-1 and TRBJ2-1; 11 positions match TRBD2. The CDR3 covers 18 residues. Germline CDR1 is KGHDR and CDR2 is SFDVKD. V lost 4 bases and J lost 0; bases outside the gene matches: 7. DNA of the CDR3: TGTGCCACCAGTGACCGTCGACTAGCGGGACACTCCTACAATGAGCAGTTCTTC. Its protein product is CATSDRRLAGHSYNEQFF.

This clone has only a few counts. The chain employs TRBV6-2 or TRBV6-3 and TRBJ2-3, with 7 nucleotides matching TRBD2. V was pared by 3 bases and J by 6 bases, with 6 bases of the junction left unmatched. From germline, CDR1 is MNHEY and CDR2 SVGEGT. This CDR3 comprises 14 residues. Written as DNA, the CDR3 is TGTGCCAGCAGTTATCGGGGGAGGGGTGATACGCAGTATTTT. Translation gives CASSYRGRGDTQYF.

The chain carries TRBV6-6 and TRBJ2-7; 9 bases align to TRBD1. The germline CDR1 and CDR2 sequences are MNHNY and SVGAGI (reference sequence). The CDR3 is made up of 15 amino acids. J gave up 6 bases and V 5 bases, and 11 bases lay outside the gene matches. The CDR3 sequence: CASSLTGGATGEQYF. The CDR3 region has the DNA TGTGCCAGCAGTCTAACAGGGGGCGCGACGGGCGAGCAGTACTTC.

The CDR3 sequence is CASSPRPGTGGRTEAFF. The DNA of the CDR3 is TGTGCCAGCAGCCCTCGTCCCGGGACAGGGGGCCGGACTGAAGCTTTCTTT. The chain carries TRBV9 and TRBJ1-1; 12 positions agree with TRBD1. V shed 4 bases and J 5 bases; nucleotides not matched to a gene: 12. Germline V CDR1 and CDR2: SGDLS, YYNGEE. There are 17 residues in the CDR3.

A single count supports this clone. The chain carries TRBV6-2 or TRBV6-3 and TRBJ2-5; 8 positions agree with TRBD1. From germline, CDR1 is MNHEY and CDR2 SVGEGT. This CDR3 is built from 14 residues. J lost 2 bases, V lost 5 bases, and 4 bases had no gene match. CDR3 in DNA: TGTGCCAGCAGTCCGACAGGGGTACAAGAGACCCAGTACTTC. The encoded protein is CASSPTGVQETQYF.

CDR3: CASSLGGGSYEQYF. DNA of the CDR3: TGTGCCAGCAGCTTAGGCGGGGGGTCCTACGAGCAGTACTTC. The chain joins TRBV7-9 to TRBJ2-7; 8 nucleotides line up with TRBD2. This CDR3 region has 14 residues. Germline trimming cut 1 base from V and 1 base from J; bases unmatched to any gene: 0. CDR1 is SEHNR, CDR2 FQNEAQ, per germline (reference sequence).

The chain links TRBV6-6 to TRBJ2-3; 12 bases are a match to TRBD2. The CDR3 sequence is 16 residues long. Trimming took 2 bases from V and 4 from J; bases not matched to a gene: 4. Germline-derived CDR1 and CDR2 are MNHNY and SVGAGI (reference sequence). CDR3 in amino acids: CASSYGLAGGPDTQYF. The CDR3 DNA reads as TGTGCCAGCAGTTACGGGCTAGCGGGAGGGCCAGATACGCAGTATTTT.

The V gene is TRBV3-1 (or the pseudogene TRBV3-2), the J gene TRBJ2-1, with 7 positions matching TRBD2. Germline V gene sequence: CDR1 LGHDT, CDR2 YNNKEL (reference sequence). The CDR3 spans 15 residues. After removal of 1 base from V and 7 bases from J, the junction contained 7 bases not matched to a gene. The CDR3 DNA follows: TGTGCCAGCAGCCAAGGGGAGGGTATAGTAAATGAGCAGTTCTTC. Its protein product is CASSQGEGIVNEQFF.

The rearrangement links TRBV27 to TRBJ2-5; a weak D match, TRBD2 (6 bases). Trimming pared 4 bases from V and 0 bases from J, leaving 12 bases between. The CDR3 has 15 residues. Germline CDR1 and CDR2: MNHEY and SMNVEV (reference sequence). CDR3 in DNA: TGTGCCAGCAGTTCGCTCCGGGACTACCAAGAGACCCAGTACTTC. It codes for CASSSLRDYQETQYF.

The chain recombines TRBV19 with TRBJ2-3, with a possible D match to TRBD2 (5 bases). Per the germline V gene, CDR1 is LNHDA and CDR2 is SQIVND (reference sequence). V dropped 7 bases and J dropped 2 bases, with 22 bases sitting between them. CDR3 length: 17 amino acids. The CDR3 reads CASTARATNLPTDTQYF. Here the CDR3 DNA reads TGTGCCAGTACTGCGCGGGCCACGAATCTACCCACAGATACGCAGTATTTT.

This chain links TRBV10-3 with TRBJ2-3; D is possibly TRBD2 (6 bases). This CDR3 region has 16 residues. Trimming took 2 bases from V and 0 from J, leaving 12 bases between them. Germline V lookup: CDR1 ENHRY, CDR2 SYGVKD. The CDR3 DNA reads as TGTGCCATCAGTGAGGGGTTAGCGGCTAGCACAGATACGCAGTATTTT. Its protein is CAISEGLAASTDTQYF.

The chain combines TRBV28 with TRBJ1-6; weak D call: TRBD1 (6 bases). CDR3 length: 15 residues. V was pared by 8 bases and J by 1 base, with 12 bases between. Germline CDR1 MDHEN, CDR2 SYDVKM. The CDR3 loop is CASHQQGSYNSPLHF. The DNA of the CDR3 is TGTGCCAGCCATCAACAGGGATCCTATAATTCACCCCTCCACTTT. Full variable domain (outside the CDR3, taken from reference TRBV28 and TRBJ1-6): DVKVTQSSRYLVKRTGEKVFLECVQDMDHENMFWYRQDPGLGLRLIYFSYDVKMKEKGDIPEGYSVSREKKERFSLILESASTNQTSMYLCASHQQGSYNSPLHFGNGTRLTVT.

This clone was found once. The V call is TRBV9, the J call TRBJ2-1; the match to TRBD2 covers 8 bases. CDR1 and CDR2 (germline): SGDLS, YYNGEE. The CDR3 consists of 17 residues. J was trimmed by 7 bases and V by 0 bases; bases with no gene match: 12. CDR3 nucleotides: TGTGCCAGCAGCGTAGATCTAGCGGGCGCCGAGGGGAATGAGCAGTTCTTC. Its translation: CASSVDLAGAEGNEQFF. Using reference TRBV9 and TRBJ2-1 for the parts outside the CDR3, the full variable domain is DSGVTQTPKHLITATGQRVTLRCSPRSGDLSVYWYQQSLDQGLQFLIQYYNGEERAKGNILERFSAQQFPDLHSELNLSSLELGDSALYFCASSVDLAGAEGNEQFFGPGTRLTVL.